This TCR beta chain was profiled in a study of blood T cell repertoires in COVID-19. Study-level information: Acute and convalescent COVID-19 specimens originated in the United States, Italy and Spain.

In the authors' workflow: Researchers report that nucleated cell counts were estimated from reference gene primer amplification. Method: immunoSEQ multiplex PCR; TCRdb's copy keeps in-frame clones and lacks some. Clone size and V and J calls were adopted from that table, with D and trimming inferred from the DNA. This table holds roughly 410,000 clones, around 89% found once. Followed over time, Seattle patients had been enrolled while infection was active. The CDR3 has 15 residues. Germline CDR1 PRHDT, CDR2 FYEKMQ (reference sequence). V was clipped by 5 bases and J by 3 bases; unmatched bases: 4. This chain uses TRBV13 with TRBJ2-1, with 10 bases matching TRBD2. This receptor was obtained from a woman aged 40 to 50 with COVID-19, enrolled during active disease. Sequencing was carried out using peripheral blood. CDR3 sequence reads: CASSAGTSVYNEQFF. CDR3 sequence (DNA): TGTGCCAGCAGCGCCGGGACTAGCGTCTACAATGAGCAGTTCTTC.